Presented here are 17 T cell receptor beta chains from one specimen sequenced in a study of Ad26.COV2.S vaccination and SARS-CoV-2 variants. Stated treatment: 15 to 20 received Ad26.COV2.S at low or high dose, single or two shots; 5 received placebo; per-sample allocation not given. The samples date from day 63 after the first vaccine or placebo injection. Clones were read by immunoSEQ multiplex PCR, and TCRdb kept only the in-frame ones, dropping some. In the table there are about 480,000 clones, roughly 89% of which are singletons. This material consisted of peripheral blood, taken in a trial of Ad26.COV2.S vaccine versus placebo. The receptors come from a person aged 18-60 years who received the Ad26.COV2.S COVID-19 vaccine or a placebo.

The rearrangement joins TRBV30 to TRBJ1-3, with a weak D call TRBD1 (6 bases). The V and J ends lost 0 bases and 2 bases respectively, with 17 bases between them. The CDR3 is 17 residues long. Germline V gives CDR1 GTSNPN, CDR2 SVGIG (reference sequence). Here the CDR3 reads CAWSVGPTGLTGNTIYF. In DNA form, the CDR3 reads TGTGCCTGGAGTGTAGGGCCGACAGGCCTCACTGGAAACACCATATATTTT.

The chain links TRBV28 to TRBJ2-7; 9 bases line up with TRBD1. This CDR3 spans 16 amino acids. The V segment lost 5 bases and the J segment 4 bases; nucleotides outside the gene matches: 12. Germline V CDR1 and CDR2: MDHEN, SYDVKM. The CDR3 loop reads CASSPNRGRKMYEQYF. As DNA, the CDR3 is TGTGCCAGCAGTCCTAACAGGGGGCGCAAGATGTACGAGCAGTACTTC.

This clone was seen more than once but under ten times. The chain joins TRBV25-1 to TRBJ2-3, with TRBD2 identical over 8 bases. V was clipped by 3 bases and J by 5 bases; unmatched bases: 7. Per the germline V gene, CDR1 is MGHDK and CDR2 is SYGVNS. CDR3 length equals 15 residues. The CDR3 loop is CASSDAGGEKDTQYF. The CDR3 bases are TGTGCCAGCAGTGACGCGGGAGGTGAGAAAGATACGCAGTATTTT.

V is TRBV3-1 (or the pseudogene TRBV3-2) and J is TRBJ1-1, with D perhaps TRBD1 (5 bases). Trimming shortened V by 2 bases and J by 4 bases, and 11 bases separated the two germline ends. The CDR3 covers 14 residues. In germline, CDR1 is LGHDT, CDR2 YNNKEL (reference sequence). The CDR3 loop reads CASSQMAGTTEAFF. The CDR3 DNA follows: TGTGCCAGCAGCCAAATGGCTGGGACCACTGAAGCTTTCTTT.

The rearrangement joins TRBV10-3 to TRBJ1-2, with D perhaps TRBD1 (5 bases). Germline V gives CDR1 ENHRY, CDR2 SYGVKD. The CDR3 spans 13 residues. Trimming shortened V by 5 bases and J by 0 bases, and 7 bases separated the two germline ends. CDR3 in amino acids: CAISKQANYGYTF. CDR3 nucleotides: TGTGCCATCAGTAAACAGGCTAACTATGGCTACACCTTC.

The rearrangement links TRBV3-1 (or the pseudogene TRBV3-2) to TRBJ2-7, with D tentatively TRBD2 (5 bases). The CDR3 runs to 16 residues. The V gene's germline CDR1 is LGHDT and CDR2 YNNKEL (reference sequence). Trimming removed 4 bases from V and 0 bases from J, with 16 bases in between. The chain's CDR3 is CASSRGRTGSSYEQYF. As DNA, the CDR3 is TGTGCCAGCAGCCGCGGTAGGACGGGGAGCTCCTACGAGCAGTACTTC.

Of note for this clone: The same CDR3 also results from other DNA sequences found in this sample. DNA of the CDR3: TGTGCCAGCAGTTTATTGGACACTGAAGCTTTCTTT. It specifies CASSLLDTEAFF. The V call is TRBV28, the J call TRBJ1-1, with D unclear. Germline CDR1 MDHEN, CDR2 SYDVKM. V was clipped by 1 base and J by 3 bases, with 3 bases between them. The CDR3 extends over 12 amino acids.

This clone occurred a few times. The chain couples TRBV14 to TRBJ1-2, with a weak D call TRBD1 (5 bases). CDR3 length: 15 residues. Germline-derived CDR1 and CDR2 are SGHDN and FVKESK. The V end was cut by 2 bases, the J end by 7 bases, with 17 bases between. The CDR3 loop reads CASSQRRGMEGGYTF. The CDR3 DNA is TGTGCCAGCAGCCAACGACGGGGGATGGAGGGTGGCTACACCTTC.

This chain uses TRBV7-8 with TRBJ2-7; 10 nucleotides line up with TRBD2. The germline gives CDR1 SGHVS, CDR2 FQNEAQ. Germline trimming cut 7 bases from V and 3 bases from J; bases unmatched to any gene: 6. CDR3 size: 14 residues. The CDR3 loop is CASTYRLAGYEQYF. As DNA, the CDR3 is TGTGCCAGCACCTATCGACTAGCGGGCTACGAGCAGTACTTC.

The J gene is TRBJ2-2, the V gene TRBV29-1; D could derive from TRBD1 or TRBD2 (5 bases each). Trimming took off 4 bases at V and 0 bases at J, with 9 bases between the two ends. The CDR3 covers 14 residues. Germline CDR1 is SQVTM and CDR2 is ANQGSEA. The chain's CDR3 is CSVAGTTNTGELFF. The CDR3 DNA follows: TGCAGCGTTGCCGGGACCACGAACACCGGGGAGCTGTTTTTT.

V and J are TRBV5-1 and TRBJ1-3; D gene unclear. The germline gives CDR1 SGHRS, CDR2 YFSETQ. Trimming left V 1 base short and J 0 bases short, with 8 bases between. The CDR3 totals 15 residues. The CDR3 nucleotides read TGCGCCAGCAGCTTGACGTCGGTCTCTGGAAACACCATATATTTT. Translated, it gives CASSLTSVSGNTIYF. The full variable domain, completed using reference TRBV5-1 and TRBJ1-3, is KAGVTQTPRYLIKTRGQQVTLSCSPISGHRSVSWYQQTPGQGLQFLFEYFSETQRNKGNFPGRFSGRQFSNSRSEMNVSTLELGDSALYLCASSLTSVSGNTIYFGEGSWLTVV.

The CDR3 loop reads CASSLDGVPGTQHF. The CDR3 DNA follows: TGCGCCAGCAGCCTGGATGGGGTCCCAGGGACCCAGCATTTT. The V call is TRBV5-1, the J call TRBJ1-5; TRBD1 might be the D (5 bases). V was clipped by 4 bases and J by 11 bases, with 19 bases between them. This CDR3 comprises 14 residues. Germline-derived CDR1 and CDR2 are SGHRS and YFSETQ.

The CDR3, as DNA: TGTGCCAGCAGCTTGTCTCAGCGGGAGGGTTACAATGAGCAGTTCTTC. Its protein product is CASSLSQREGYNEQFF. The V and J genes are TRBV7-3 and TRBJ2-1, with 10 bases aligning to TRBD2. Germline loops: CDR1 SGHTA, CDR2 FQGTGA. The ends lost 3 bases at V and 4 bases at J; junction bases unmatched: 6. The CDR3 has 16 residues.

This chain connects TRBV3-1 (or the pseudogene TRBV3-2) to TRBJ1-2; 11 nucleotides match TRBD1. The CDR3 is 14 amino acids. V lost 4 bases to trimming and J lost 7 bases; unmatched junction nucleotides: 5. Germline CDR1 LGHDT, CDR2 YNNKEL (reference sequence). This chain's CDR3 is CASSPGQGVGGYTF. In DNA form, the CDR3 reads TGTGCCAGCAGCCCGGGACAGGGGGTTGGTGGCTACACCTTC.

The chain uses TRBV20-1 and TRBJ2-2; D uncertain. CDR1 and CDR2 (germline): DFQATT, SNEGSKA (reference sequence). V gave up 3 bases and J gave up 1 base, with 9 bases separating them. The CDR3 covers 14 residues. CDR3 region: CSASAAVNTGELFF. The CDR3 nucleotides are TGCAGTGCTAGTGCGGCGGTGAACACCGGGGAGCTGTTTTTT.

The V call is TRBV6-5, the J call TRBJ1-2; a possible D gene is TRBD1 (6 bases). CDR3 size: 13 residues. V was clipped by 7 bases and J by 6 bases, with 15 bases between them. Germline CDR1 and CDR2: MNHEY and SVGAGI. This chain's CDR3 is CASTFTGSHGYTF. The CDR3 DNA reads TGTGCCAGCACTTTCACAGGGTCCCATGGCTACACCTTC.

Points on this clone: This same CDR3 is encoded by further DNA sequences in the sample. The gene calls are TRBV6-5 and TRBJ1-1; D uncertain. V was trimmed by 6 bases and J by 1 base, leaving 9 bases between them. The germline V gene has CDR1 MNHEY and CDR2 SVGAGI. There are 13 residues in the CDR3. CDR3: CASSHDGNTEAFF. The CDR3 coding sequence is TGTGCCAGCAGCCACGACGGGAACACTGAAGCTTTCTTT.